This is a list of T cell receptor beta chains from one sample in a study of shared clonotypes between healthy human individuals. Some clones are missing from TCRdb's copy, which holds only in-frame ones; the method was immunoSEQ multiplex PCR. The table lists approximately 500,000 clones, 90% to 97% of them singletons. Sequenced sample: naive CD4+ T cells sorted from blood. Source of these receptors: a woman under 40 in good health. CDR3s include the opening cysteine and the closing phenylalanine or tryptophan. A D gene is named only where the DNA matches it firmly. Part of the rows lack a size; the others show once, few, many or a class for expanded clones.

d_call: TRBD1
clone_size: NA
j_call: TRBJ2-1
v_call: TRBV11-1
cdr3_nt: TGTGCCAGCAGCCCTGGGACAGGGGACCGCATGCAGTTCTTC
cdr3_aa: CASSPGTGDRMQFF

d_call: NA
clone_size: NA
j_call: TRBJ1-5
v_call: TRBV28
cdr3_nt: TGTGCCAGCAGTAGCACAGAGGTTTACGATCAGCCCCAGCATTTT
cdr3_aa: CASSSTEVYDQPQHF

d_call: NA
clone_size: NA
j_call: TRBJ1-6
v_call: TRBV9
cdr3_nt: TGTGCCAGCAGCGTAGATGGCACGGGGTCCTCACCCCTCCACTTT
cdr3_aa: CASSVDGTGSSPLHF

d_call: NA
clone_size: NA
j_call: TRBJ2-2
v_call: TRBV9
cdr3_nt: TGTGCCAGCAGCGAGGATATTGCAGCCGGGGAGCTGTTTTTT
cdr3_aa: CASSEDIAAGELFF

d_call: TRBD1
clone_size: NA
j_call: TRBJ1-1
v_call: TRBV6-5
cdr3_nt: TGTGCCAGCAGACCCTCGGACAGGGGGGCCACTGAAGCTTTCTTT
cdr3_aa: CASRPSDRGATEAFF

d_call: TRBD2
clone_size: NA
j_call: TRBJ2-2
v_call: TRBV18
cdr3_nt: TGTGCCAGCTCATCATACGCCGGGACTAGCGGCCTGAACTCGAACACCGGGGAGCTGTTTTTT
cdr3_aa: CASSSYAGTSGLNSNTGELFF

d_call: NA
clone_size: NA
j_call: TRBJ2-7
v_call: TRBV19
cdr3_nt: TGTGCCAGTAGTATAGAGGTCGGGACAGGACTAGGGGAGCAGTACTTC
cdr3_aa: CASSIEVGTGLGEQYF

d_call: NA
clone_size: NA
j_call: TRBJ1-1
v_call: TRBV11-1
cdr3_nt: TGTGCCAGCAGTTTTGCCCGAGACACTGAAGCTTTCTTT
cdr3_aa: CASSFARDTEAFF

d_call: NA
clone_size: NA
j_call: TRBJ2-2
v_call: TRBV27
cdr3_nt: TGTGCCAGCAGTTTACTTTCCGGGATCAGACTAACGCCCTACACCGGGGAGCTGTTTTTT
cdr3_aa: CASSLLSGIRLTPYTGELFF

d_call: NA
clone_size: NA
j_call: TRBJ2-5
v_call: TRBV18
cdr3_nt: TGTGCCAGCTCACAGGGGGGCTCGCAAGAGACCCAGTACTTC
cdr3_aa: CASSQGGSQETQYF

d_call: NA
clone_size: NA
j_call: TRBJ1-2
v_call: TRBV7-2
cdr3_nt: TGTGCCAACAGCTTAGCGCTGGACCTCGTATCAAGGTCGTTC
cdr3_aa: CANSLALDLVSRSF

d_call: TRBD1
clone_size: NA
j_call: TRBJ1-5
v_call: TRBV28
cdr3_nt: TGTGCCAGCAGTCCATATTCCCGCACAGGGGTCGGGCAGCCCCAGCATTTT
cdr3_aa: CASSPYSRTGVGQPQHF

d_call: NA
clone_size: NA
j_call: TRBJ1-1
v_call: TRBV11-2
cdr3_nt: TGTGCCAGCAGCTTCGGGGAGGTGACTGAAGCTTTCTTT
cdr3_aa: CASSFGEVTEAFF

d_call: NA
clone_size: NA
j_call: TRBJ1-2
v_call: TRBV7-7
cdr3_nt: TGTGCCAGGGGATTTGGCTACACCTTC
cdr3_aa: CARGFGYTF

d_call: NA
clone_size: NA
j_call: TRBJ2-7
v_call: TRBV11-2
cdr3_nt: TGTGCCAGCAGCTTAGATGGCTACGAGCAGTACTTC
cdr3_aa: CASSLDGYEQYF

d_call: NA
clone_size: NA
j_call: TRBJ1-3
v_call: TRBV11-2
cdr3_nt: TGTGCCAGCAGTTTGGACACTTTGGACACCATATATTTT
cdr3_aa: CASSLDTLDTIYF

d_call: NA
clone_size: NA
j_call: TRBJ2-7
v_call: TRBV28
cdr3_nt: TGTGCCAGCAGTGGTCCTGACTCGCTTCGATACGAGCAGTACTTC
cdr3_aa: CASSGPDSLRYEQYF

d_call: TRBD2
clone_size: NA
j_call: TRBJ2-7
v_call: TRBV10-1
cdr3_nt: TGCGCCAGCAGTGAGACTAGCGGGTTTCCCTACGAGCAGTACTTC
cdr3_aa: CASSETSGFPYEQYF

d_call: TRBD1
clone_size: NA
j_call: TRBJ2-7
v_call: TRBV5-1
cdr3_nt: TGCGCCAGCAGCCTTGACAGGGACGAGCAGTACTTC
cdr3_aa: CASSLDRDEQYF

d_call: NA
clone_size: NA
j_call: TRBJ1-2
v_call: TRBV28
cdr3_nt: TGTGCCAGCAGTTTGGGTACAGGGCCCAACTATGGCTACACCTTC
cdr3_aa: CASSLGTGPNYGYTF

d_call: NA
clone_size: once
j_call: TRBJ2-5
v_call: TRBV6-5
cdr3_nt: TGTGCCAGCAGTTACGTAGTGCAAGAGACCCAGTACTTC
cdr3_aa: CASSYVVQETQYF

d_call: NA
clone_size: NA
j_call: TRBJ1-4
v_call: TRBV5-6
cdr3_nt: TGTGCCAGCAGCTCCGATCCTAATGAAAAACTGTTTTTT
cdr3_aa: CASSSDPNEKLFF

d_call: NA
clone_size: NA
j_call: TRBJ2-3
v_call: TRBV5-1
cdr3_nt: TGCGCCAGCAGCCCCCCCGCGGACTACACAGATACGCAGTATTTT
cdr3_aa: CASSPPADYTDTQYF

d_call: TRBD1
clone_size: NA
j_call: TRBJ2-7
v_call: TRBV10-3
cdr3_nt: TGTGCCATCAGTGGGGGGACAGGGACCTACGAGCAGTACTTC
cdr3_aa: CAISGGTGTYEQYF

d_call: NA
clone_size: NA
j_call: TRBJ2-2
v_call: TRBV5-1
cdr3_nt: TGCGCCAGCAGCTTGCCCGGGGTTAGGACCGGGGAGCTGTTTTTT
cdr3_aa: CASSLPGVRTGELFF

d_call: NA
clone_size: NA
j_call: TRBJ1-3
v_call: TRBV27
cdr3_nt: TGTGCCAGCAGTTTAAAACAGGGACCTGGAAACACCATATATTTT
cdr3_aa: CASSLKQGPGNTIYF